This T cell receptor (beta chain) was retrieved from a study of neoadjuvant anti-PD-1 for oral cavity cancer. Overall study results and limits: Post-nivolumab, blood T cell clonality was significantly elevated in non-responders.

TCRdb's copy holds only in-frame clones and misses some; the assay was immunoSEQ multiplex PCR. The sample lists roughly 34,000 clones, more than 75% occurring once. Turning to this clone: Its antigen is undetermined.

The ends were cut back, 7 bases at V and 2 bases at J, with 11 bases in the middle. The germline gives CDR1 SNHLY, CDR2 FYNNEI. CDR3 length: 13 residues. V gene TRBV2 combines with J gene TRBJ1-1, with D unclear. This clonotype originated in a person between 40 and 85 years old with oral cavity squamous cell carcinoma. Sequences were derived from PBMCs, sampled before nivolumab (anti-PD-1) treatment. The CDR3: CASIKDRNTEAFF. The DNA of the CDR3 is TGTGCCAGCATAAAGGATAGAAACACTGAAGCTTTCTTT.